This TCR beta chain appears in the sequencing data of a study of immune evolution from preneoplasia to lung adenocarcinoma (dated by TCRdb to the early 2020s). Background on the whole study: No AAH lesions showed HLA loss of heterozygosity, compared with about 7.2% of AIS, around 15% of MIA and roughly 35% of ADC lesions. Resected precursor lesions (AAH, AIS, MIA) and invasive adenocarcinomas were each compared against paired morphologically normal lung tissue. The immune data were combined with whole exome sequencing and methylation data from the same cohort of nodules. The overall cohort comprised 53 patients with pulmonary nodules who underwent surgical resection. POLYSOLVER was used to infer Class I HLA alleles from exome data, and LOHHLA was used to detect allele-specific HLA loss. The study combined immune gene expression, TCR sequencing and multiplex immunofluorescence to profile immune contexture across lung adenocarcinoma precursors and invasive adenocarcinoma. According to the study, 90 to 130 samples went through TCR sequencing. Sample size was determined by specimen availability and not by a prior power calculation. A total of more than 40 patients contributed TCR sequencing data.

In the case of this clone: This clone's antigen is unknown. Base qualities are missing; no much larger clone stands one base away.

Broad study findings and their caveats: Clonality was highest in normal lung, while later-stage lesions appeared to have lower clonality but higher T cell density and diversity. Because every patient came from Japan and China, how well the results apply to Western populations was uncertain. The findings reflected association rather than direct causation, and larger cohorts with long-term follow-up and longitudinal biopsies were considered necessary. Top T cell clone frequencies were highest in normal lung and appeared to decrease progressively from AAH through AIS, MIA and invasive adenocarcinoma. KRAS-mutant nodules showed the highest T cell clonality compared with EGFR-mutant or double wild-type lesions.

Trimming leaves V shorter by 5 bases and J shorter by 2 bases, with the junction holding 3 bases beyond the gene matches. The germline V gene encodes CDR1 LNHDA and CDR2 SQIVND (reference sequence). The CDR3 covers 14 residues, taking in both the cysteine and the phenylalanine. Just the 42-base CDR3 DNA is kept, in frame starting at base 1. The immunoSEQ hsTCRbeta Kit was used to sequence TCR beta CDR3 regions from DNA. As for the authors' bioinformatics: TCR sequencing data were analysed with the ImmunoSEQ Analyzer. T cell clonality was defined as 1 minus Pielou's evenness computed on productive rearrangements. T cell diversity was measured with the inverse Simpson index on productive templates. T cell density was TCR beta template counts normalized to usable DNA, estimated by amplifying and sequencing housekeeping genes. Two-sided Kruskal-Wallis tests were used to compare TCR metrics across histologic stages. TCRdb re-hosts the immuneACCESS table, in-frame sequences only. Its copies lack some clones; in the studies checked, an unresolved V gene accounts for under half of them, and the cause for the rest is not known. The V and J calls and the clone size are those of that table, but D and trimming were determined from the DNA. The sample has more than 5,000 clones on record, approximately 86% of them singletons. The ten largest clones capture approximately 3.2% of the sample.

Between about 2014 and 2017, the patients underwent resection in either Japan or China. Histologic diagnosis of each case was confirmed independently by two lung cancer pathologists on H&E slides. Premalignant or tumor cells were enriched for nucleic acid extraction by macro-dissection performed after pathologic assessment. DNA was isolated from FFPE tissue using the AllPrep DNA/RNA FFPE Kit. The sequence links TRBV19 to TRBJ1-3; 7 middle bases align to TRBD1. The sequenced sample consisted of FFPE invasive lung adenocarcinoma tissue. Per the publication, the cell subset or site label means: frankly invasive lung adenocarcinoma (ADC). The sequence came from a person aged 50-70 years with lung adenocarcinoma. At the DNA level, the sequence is TGTGCCAGTAGTGCCGGGACAGCTGGAAACACCATATATTTT. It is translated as CASSAGTAGNTIYF.